A single sample is the source of the 21 T cell receptor beta chains below, sequenced in a study of read filtering for tumor transcriptome and immune sequencing. From roughly 390 ng of RNA, a library with molecular barcoded alpha/delta and beta/gamma adaptors was made. From the reads, TCRdb called clonotypes with MiXCR, one entry per CDR3 protein. The sample consists of roughly 69,000 distinct CDR3 sequences, approximately 13% of them appearing once. Sequencing input: a population of CD138-negative cells sorted from bone marrow. Source of these receptors: a donor aged 40 or over with multiple myeloma.

This clonotype was seen at least ten times. The rearrangement links TRBV29-1 to TRBJ1-6, with 7 nucleotides matching TRBD1. CDR3 length: 13 amino acids. The V gene's germline CDR1 is SQVTM and CDR2 ANQGSEA. V lost 7 bases, J lost 6 bases, and 6 bases stayed unmatched. The DNA for the CDR3 is TGCAGCGGCAAAGAGGGGGCTAATTCACCCCTCCACTTT. Its protein is CSGKEGANSPLHF.

The CDR3 DNA follows: TGTGCCAGCAGGCGTCCGGGACTAGCGGGAGAAGACGAGCAGTACTTC. It specifies CASRRPGLAGEDEQYF. The chain joins TRBV6-2 or TRBV6-3 to TRBJ2-7, with 14 bases that match TRBD2. The CDR3 runs to 16 residues. The V gene end was trimmed by 6 bases and the J gene end by 5 bases; junction bases not matched to a gene: 9. The V gene's germline CDR1 is MNHEY and CDR2 SVGEGT.

This clonotype has just a few counts. The genes are TRBV29-1 and TRBJ1-1, with D unclear. The V gene's germline CDR1 is SQVTM and CDR2 ANQGSEA. V gave up 7 bases and J gave up 8 bases, with 20 bases separating them. There are 13 residues in the CDR3. The DNA of the CDR3 is TGCAGCGCTTGCTGGGGAGAGACGCAAGAAGCTTTCTTT. Encoded protein: CSACWGETQEAFF.

This clonotype showed up many times. In DNA, the CDR3 is TGCAGCGTTCTCGACGGTATAAAACTGTTTTTT. Protein product: CSVLDGIKLFF. The chain carries TRBV29-1 and TRBJ1-4, with no clear D. Deletions cut 5 bases from V and 10 bases from J, with 11 bases between. This CDR3 is 11 amino acids long. Germline CDR1 is SQVTM and CDR2 is ANQGSEA. Together with reference TRBV29-1 and TRBJ1-4, the CDR3 gives the full variable domain: SAVISQKPSRDICQRGTSLTIQCQVDSQVTMMFWYRQQPGQSLTLIATANQGSEATYESGFVIDKFPISRPNLTFSTLTVSNMSPEDSSIYLCSVLDGIKLFFGSGTQLSVL.

Regarding this clonotype: This likely came from a read error, as a far larger clone is one base away. The V call is TRBV4-2, the J call TRBJ2-1; 11 nucleotides align to TRBD2. CDR3 length equals 17 residues. The germline gives CDR1 LGHNA, CDR2 YNFKEQ. CDR3 DNA: TGCGCCAGCAGCCGACATAAGGGGACTAGCGGCTACAATGAGCAGTTCTTC. This gives the protein CASSRHKGTSGYNEQFF.

This clonotype has only a few counts. The rearrangement uses TRBV28 and TRBJ2-7; TRBD1 might be the D (5 bases). The V end was cut by 8 bases, the J end by 0 bases, with 17 bases between. The germline V gene has CDR1 MDHEN and CDR2 SYDVKM. The CDR3 runs 15 residues. CDR3 bases: TGTGCCAGCGGACGACCCCAGGGAAGCTCCTACGAGCAGTACTTC. This sequence encodes CASGRPQGSSYEQYF.

This clonotype has just a few counts. The chain links TRBV19 to TRBJ1-5, with D uncertain. Germline CDR1 is LNHDA and CDR2 is SQIVND (reference sequence). With 3 bases removed from V and 4 bases from J, the gap between germline ends came to 19 bases. The CDR3 runs 17 residues. The CDR3 sequence: CASSMFIGIEGNQPQHF. CDR3 DNA: TGTGCCAGTAGTATGTTCATAGGGATAGAGGGAAATCAGCCCCAGCATTTT.

The table lists this clonotype with many counts. The chain couples TRBV7-9 to TRBJ2-5, with 7 bases lining up with TRBD1. V shed 7 bases, J shed 2 bases, and the junction held 4 bases outside the gene matches. Germline V gives CDR1 SEHNR, CDR2 FQNEAQ (reference sequence). The CDR3 totals 13 residues. In nucleotides, the CDR3 is TGTGCCAGCACTCGGGACAGTCAAGAGACCCAGTACTTC. This gives the protein CASTRDSQETQYF.

The CDR3 protein is CASGLDSKGTQYF. The DNA of the CDR3 is TGTGCTAGTGGTTTGGACAGCAAAGGGACCCAGTACTTC. The chain employs TRBV12-5 and TRBJ2-5; D remains ambiguous. Trimming removed 1 base at V and 7 bases at J, with 10 bases between. The CDR3 is 13 residues long. Germline V gives CDR1 LGHNT, CDR2 FRNRAP.

This clonotype was recorded only once. The chain couples TRBV7-2 to TRBJ2-1; TRBD1 might be the D (5 bases). V shed 5 bases and J shed 11 bases, with 13 bases lying between them. This CDR3 spans 12 amino acids. Germline V gene sequence: CDR1 SGHTA, CDR2 FQGNSA. As DNA, the CDR3 is TGTGCCAGCAGCCCCTCGGACAAACAGCAGTTCTTC. Translated, it gives CASSPSDKQQFF.

This clonotype has a count of ten or more. This rearrangement joins TRBV29-1 to TRBJ2-4; D possibly matches TRBD1 or TRBD2 (6 bases each). CDR3 length equals 15 residues. V lost 6 bases to trimming and J lost 3 bases, with 18 bases between them. Per germline, CDR1 SQVTM and CDR2 ANQGSEA. The CDR3 nucleotides are TGCAGCGTGGAGGACAGTGCGCGGGGCAAAAACATTCAGTACTTC. Translated: CSVEDSARGKNIQYF.

This clonotype has only a few counts. This chain joins TRBV9 and TRBJ2-1, with D perhaps being TRBD1 or TRBD2 (5 bases each). The CDR3 totals 16 residues. Germline CDR1 SGDLS, CDR2 YYNGEE. The V gene lost 0 bases and the J gene lost 2 bases, with 12 bases spanning the gap. The CDR3 is CASSVVGESAYNEQFF. In nucleotides, the CDR3 is TGTGCCAGCAGCGTAGTAGGGGAGTCCGCCTACAATGAGCAGTTCTTC.

This clonotype occurred many times. The chain carries TRBV29-1 and TRBJ1-2; D is uncertain. The germline gives CDR1 SQVTM, CDR2 ANQGSEA. Trimming stripped 1 base from V and 6 bases from J, with 15 bases between. This CDR3 has 14 residues. The CDR3 sequence: CSVEGRASRDGYTF. The CDR3 region has the DNA TGCAGCGTTGAAGGACGGGCCTCGAGAGATGGCTACACCTTC.

This chain joins TRBV18 and TRBJ1-1; D ambiguous. Trimming left V 3 bases short and J 0 bases short, with 14 bases between. Looked up from germline, CDR1 is KGHSH and CDR2 is LQKENI. CDR3 length: 16 residues. This CDR3 is CASSPALVFMNTEAFF. Here the CDR3 DNA reads TGTGCCAGCTCACCCGCCTTAGTATTCATGAACACTGAAGCTTTCTTT.

This clonotype was picked up many times. The chain combines TRBV5-1 with TRBJ2-1; tentatively, D is TRBD2 (5 bases). This CDR3 is built from 14 residues. CDR1 SGHRS and CDR2 YFSETQ come from the germline V gene. V shed 5 bases and J shed 3 bases, with 12 bases lying between them. The CDR3 sequence: CASSKEGGYNEQFF. DNA for the CDR3: TGCGCCAGCAGTAAGGAAGGAGGCTACAATGAGCAGTTCTTC.

The sample holds many counts of this clonotype. The chain employs TRBV12-3 or TRBV12-4 and TRBJ1-5; possibly TRBD1 for D (5 bases). V was clipped by 4 bases and J by 5 bases, with 18 bases between them. The CDR3 loop spans 16 amino acids. The CDR3 loop is CASSSGRGGSHQPQHF. The CDR3 DNA sequence: TGTGCCAGCAGTTCCGGACGGGGGGGATCTCATCAGCCCCAGCATTTT.

This clonotype was seen ten or more times. The chain joins TRBV29-1 to TRBJ1-1, with D hard to call. The CDR3 consists of 11 residues. From germline, CDR1 is SQVTM and CDR2 ANQGSEA. The germline V and J ends were trimmed by 4 bases and 6 bases, with 9 bases remaining between them. CDR3 amino acids: CSVGRHPEAFF. CDR3 nucleotides: TGCAGCGTTGGGAGACATCCTGAAGCTTTCTTT.

This clonotype was observed many times. The chain employs TRBV10-3 and TRBJ2-1, with 10 bases that match TRBD1. With V trimmed by 4 bases and J by 4 bases, 4 bases remained unmatched. Germline V gives CDR1 ENHRY, CDR2 SYGVKD. The CDR3 is 15 amino acids. CDR3 sequence reads: CAISAGTGDYNEQFF. CDR3 in DNA: TGTGCCATCAGTGCCGGGACAGGGGATTACAATGAGCAGTTCTTC.

This clonotype was recorded once. This sequence joins TRBV20-1 and TRBJ2-7; 9 bases align to TRBD2. Trimming cost V 6 bases and J 5 bases; bases outside gene matches: 11. CDR1 and CDR2 from the germline V gene are DFQATT and SNEGSKA (reference sequence). CDR3 size: 14 residues. The CDR3 here is CSASFRLAGHEQYF. The CDR3 nucleotides are TGCAGTGCCAGTTTCAGGCTAGCGGGACACGAGCAGTACTTC.

This clonotype was seen many times. CDR3 bases: TGTGCCACCAGCAGAGCCGGGACAGCTTCCTACAATGAGCAGTTCTTC. This sequence encodes CATSRAGTASYNEQFF. This chain joins TRBV15 and TRBJ2-1; 7 bases line up with TRBD1. Germline assignment: CDR1 LNHNV and CDR2 YYDKDF (reference sequence). The ends lost 1 base at V and 1 base at J; junction bases unmatched: 4. The CDR3 extends over 16 amino acids.

The chain carries TRBV6-5 and TRBJ2-7; 8 bases line up with TRBD2. V gave up 6 bases and J gave up 6 bases; unmatched junction bases: 4. Germline V gene sequence: CDR1 MNHEY, CDR2 SVGAGI. The CDR3 sequence is 12 residues long. CDR3 region: CASRGTSSEQYF. As DNA, the CDR3 is TGTGCCAGCAGGGGGACTAGTAGCGAGCAGTACTTC.